Below, 6 T cell receptor beta chains from the same sample are listed, as sequenced in a study of PD-L1 blockade in urothelial cancer. Time point indicated: pretreatment peripheral blood. This table comes from immunoSEQ multiplex PCR, and its TCRdb copy is limited to in-frame clones, with some not included. The sample yields over 65,000 clones, about nine tenths seen once. The starting material was PBMCs, obtained around atezolizumab (anti-PD-L1) treatment. These receptors all come from a man in his sixties or seventies with urothelial cancer.

V is TRBV5-4 and J is TRBJ2-5, with D possibly matching TRBD2 (6 bases). CDR1 is SGHNT, CDR2 YYREEE, per germline (reference sequence). This CDR3 spans 15 amino acids. V lost 2 bases to trimming and J lost 3 bases, with 14 bases between them. The CDR3 region has the DNA TGTGCCAGCAGCTTCGGGGGAGTTCGGGAAGAGACCCAGTACTTC. This codes for CASSFGGVREETQYF.

This rearrangement joins TRBV7-2 to TRBJ2-7, with D possibly matching TRBD2 (5 bases). V lost 4 bases and J lost 3, with 13 bases in between. This CDR3 spans 14 amino acids. Germline V gene sequence: CDR1 SGHTA, CDR2 FQGNSA. Written as DNA, the CDR3 is TGTGCCAGCAGCTCCCTAGCAGGACTCTACGAGCAGTACTTC. Translation gives CASSSLAGLYEQYF.

The chain joins TRBV10-3 to TRBJ1-1; D remains unclear. CDR3 length: 13 residues. Germline V gene lookup returns CDR1 ENHRY and CDR2 SYGVKD. The germline V and J ends were trimmed by 5 bases and 6 bases, with 13 bases remaining between them. The CDR3 loop reads CAISTSGYAEAFF. The CDR3 DNA reads TGTGCCATCAGTACGTCCGGTTACGCTGAAGCTTTCTTT.

This chain links TRBV7-3 with TRBJ2-1; 15 nucleotides agree with TRBD2. The ends lost 5 bases at V and 9 bases at J; junction bases unmatched: 5. This CDR3 has 15 amino acids. CDR1 is SGHTA and CDR2 is FQGTGA in the germline V gene. CDR3 region: CASSGGTSGRREQFF. The CDR3 DNA reads TGTGCCAGCAGCGGGGGGACTAGCGGGAGGCGTGAGCAGTTCTTC.

J is TRBJ2-2 and V is TRBV27; 7 positions agree with TRBD2. Germline V gene data show CDR1 as MNHEY and CDR2 as SMNVEV (reference sequence). The CDR3 has 14 residues. The trim removed 2 bases at V and 4 bases at J, leaving 1 base unmatched. The CDR3, as DNA: TGTGCCAGCAGTTTACTAGCGGCCACCGGGGAGCTGTTTTTT. This translates into CASSLLAATGELFF.

This chain joins TRBV5-1 and TRBJ2-7, with 14 bases that match TRBD2. Germline CDR1 and CDR2: SGHRS and YFSETQ. The trim removed 0 bases at V and 6 bases at J, leaving 11 bases unmatched. CDR3 length: 18 amino acids. As DNA, the CDR3 is TGCGCCAGCAGCTTGGACGCGACTAGCGGGAGGGGGGAGTTCGAGCAGTACTTC. It translates to CASSLDATSGRGEFEQYF.